Sequencing of this TCR beta chain was carried out in a study of cytomegalovirus exposure and HLA in healthy donors. The germline V gene has CDR1 SGHVS and CDR2 FNYEAQ. V was trimmed by 1 base and J by 4 bases, leaving 10 bases between them. The CDR3 has 14 residues. A 120-subject validation cohort, separate from the approximately 670-subject first cohort, supplied the donors. Sequencing was performed with immunoSEQ multiplex PCR; in TCRdb, only in-frame clones are kept and a portion is missing. This table holds 100,000 to 150,000 clones, approximately 89% found once. The clonotype comes from a woman aged 18 to 35 in good health and CMV-seronegative. The chain uses TRBV7-6 and TRBJ1-1; D remains unclear. Sequences were obtained from PBMCs. CDR3 protein: CASSLGAGSTEAFF. Here the CDR3 DNA reads TGTGCCAGCAGCTTAGGGGCGGGGAGCACTGAAGCTTTCTTT.